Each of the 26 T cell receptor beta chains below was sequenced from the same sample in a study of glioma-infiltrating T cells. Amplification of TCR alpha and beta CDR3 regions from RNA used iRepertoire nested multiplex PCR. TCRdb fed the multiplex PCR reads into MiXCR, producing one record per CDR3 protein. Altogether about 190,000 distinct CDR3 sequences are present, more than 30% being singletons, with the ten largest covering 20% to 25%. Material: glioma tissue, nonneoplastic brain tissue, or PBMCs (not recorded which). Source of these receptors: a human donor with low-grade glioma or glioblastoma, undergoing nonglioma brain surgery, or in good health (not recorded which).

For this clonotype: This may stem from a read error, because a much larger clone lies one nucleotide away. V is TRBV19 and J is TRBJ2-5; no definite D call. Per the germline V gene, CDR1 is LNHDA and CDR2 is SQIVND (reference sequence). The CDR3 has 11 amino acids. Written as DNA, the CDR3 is TGTGCCACCCCGCCCTACAATGAGCATTTCTTC. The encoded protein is CATPPYNEHFF.

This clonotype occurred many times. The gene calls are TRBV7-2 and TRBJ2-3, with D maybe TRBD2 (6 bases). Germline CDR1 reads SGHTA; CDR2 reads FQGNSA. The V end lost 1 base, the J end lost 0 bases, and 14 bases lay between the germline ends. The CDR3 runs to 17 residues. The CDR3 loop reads CASSLDHLASSTDTQYF. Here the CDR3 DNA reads TGTGCCAGCAGCTTAGACCATCTAGCGTCTAGCACAGATACGCAGTATTTT.

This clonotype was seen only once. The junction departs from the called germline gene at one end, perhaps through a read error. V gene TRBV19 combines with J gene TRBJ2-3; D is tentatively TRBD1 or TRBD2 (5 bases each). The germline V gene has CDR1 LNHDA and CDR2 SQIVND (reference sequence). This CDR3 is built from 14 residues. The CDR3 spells CASSTGSSTDKQYF. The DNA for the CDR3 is TGTGCCAGTAGTACAGGGAGTAGCACAGATAAGCAGTATTTT.

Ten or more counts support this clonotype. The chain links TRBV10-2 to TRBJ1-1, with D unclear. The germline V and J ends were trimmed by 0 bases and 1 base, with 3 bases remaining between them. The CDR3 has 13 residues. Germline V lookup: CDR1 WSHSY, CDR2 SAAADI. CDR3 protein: CASSESGNTEAFF. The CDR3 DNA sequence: TGCGCCAGCAGTGAGTCAGGGAACACTGAAGCTTTCTTT.

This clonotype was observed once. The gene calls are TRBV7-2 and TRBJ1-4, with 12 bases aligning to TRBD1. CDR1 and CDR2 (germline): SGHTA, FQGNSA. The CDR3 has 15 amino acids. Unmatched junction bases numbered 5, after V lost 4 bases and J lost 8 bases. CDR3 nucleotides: TGTGCCAGCAGCTCCCGGGGACAGGGGGCCGAAAAACTGTTTTTT. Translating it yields CASSSRGQGAEKLFF.

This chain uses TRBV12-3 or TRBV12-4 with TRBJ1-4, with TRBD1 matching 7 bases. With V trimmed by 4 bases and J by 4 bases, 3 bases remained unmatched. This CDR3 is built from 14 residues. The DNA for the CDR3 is TGTGCCAGCAGTTCCGGGACAGATAATGAAAAACTGTTTTTT. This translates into CASSSGTDNEKLFF.

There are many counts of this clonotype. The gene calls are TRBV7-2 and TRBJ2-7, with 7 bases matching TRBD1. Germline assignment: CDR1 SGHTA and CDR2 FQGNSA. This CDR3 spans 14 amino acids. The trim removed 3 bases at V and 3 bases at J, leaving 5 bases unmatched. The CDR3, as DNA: TGTGCCAGCAGCTTCGACAGGGCCAACTACGAGCAGTACTTC. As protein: CASSFDRANYEQYF.

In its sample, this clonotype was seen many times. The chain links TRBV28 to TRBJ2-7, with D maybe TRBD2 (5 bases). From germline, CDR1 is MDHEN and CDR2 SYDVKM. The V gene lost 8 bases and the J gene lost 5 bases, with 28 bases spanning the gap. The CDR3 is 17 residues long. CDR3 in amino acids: CASLNTGPGSLFHEQYF. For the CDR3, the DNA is TGTGCCAGCCTGAACACCGGGCCGGGATCCCTTTTCCACGAGCAGTACTTC.

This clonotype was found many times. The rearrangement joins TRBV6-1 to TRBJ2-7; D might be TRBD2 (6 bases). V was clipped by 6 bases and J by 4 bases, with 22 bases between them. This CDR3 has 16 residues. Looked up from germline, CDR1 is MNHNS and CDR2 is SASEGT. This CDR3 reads CASRNSFTGVGYEQYF. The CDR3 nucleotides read TGTGCCAGCAGGAACTCCTTTACGGGAGTAGGTTACGAGCAGTACTTC.

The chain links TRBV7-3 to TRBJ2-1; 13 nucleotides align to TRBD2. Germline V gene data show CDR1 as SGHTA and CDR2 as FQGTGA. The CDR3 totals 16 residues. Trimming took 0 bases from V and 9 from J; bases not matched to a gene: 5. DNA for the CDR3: TGTGCCAGCAGCTTAACCCGGACTAGCGGGAGTGGTGAGCAGTTCTTC. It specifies CASSLTRTSGSGEQFF.

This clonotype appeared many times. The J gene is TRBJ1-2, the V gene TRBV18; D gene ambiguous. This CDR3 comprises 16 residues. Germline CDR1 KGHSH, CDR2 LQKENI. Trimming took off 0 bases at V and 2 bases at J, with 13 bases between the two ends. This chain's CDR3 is CASSPPRREGNYGYTF. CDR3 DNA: TGTGCCAGCTCACCACCGCGTCGGGAAGGAAACTATGGCTACACCTTC.

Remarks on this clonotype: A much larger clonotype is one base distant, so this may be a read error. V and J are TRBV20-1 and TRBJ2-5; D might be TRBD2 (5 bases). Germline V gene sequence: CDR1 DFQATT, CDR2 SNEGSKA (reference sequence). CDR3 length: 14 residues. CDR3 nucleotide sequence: TGCAGTGCTCCAAGCGCACTAGGTCAAGAGGCCCAGTACTTC. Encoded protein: CSAPSALGQEAQYF.

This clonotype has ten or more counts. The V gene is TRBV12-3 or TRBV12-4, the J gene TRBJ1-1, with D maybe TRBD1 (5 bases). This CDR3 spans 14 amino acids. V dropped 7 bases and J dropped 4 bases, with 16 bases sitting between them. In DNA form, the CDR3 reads TGTGCCAGCAACCGGCAGGGCTTAGGCACTGAAGCTTTCTTT. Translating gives CASNRQGLGTEAFF.

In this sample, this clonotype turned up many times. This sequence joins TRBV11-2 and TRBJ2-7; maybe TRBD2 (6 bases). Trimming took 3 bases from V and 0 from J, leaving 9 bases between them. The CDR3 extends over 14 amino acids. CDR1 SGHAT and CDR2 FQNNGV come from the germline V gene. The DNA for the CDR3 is TGTGCCAGCAGCTTGGCTAGCGACTCCTACGAGCAGTACTTC. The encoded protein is CASSLASDSYEQYF. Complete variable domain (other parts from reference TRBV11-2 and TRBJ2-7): EAGVAQSPRYKIIEKRQSVAFWCNPISGHATLYWYQQILGQGPKLLIQFQNNGVVDDSQLPKDRFSAERLKGVDSTLKIQPAKLEDSAVYLCASSLASDSYEQYFGPGTRLTVT.

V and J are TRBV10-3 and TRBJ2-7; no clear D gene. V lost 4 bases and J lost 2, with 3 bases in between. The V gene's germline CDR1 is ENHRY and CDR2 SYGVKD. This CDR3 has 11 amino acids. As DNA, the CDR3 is TGTGCCATCAGTGGGACCTACGAGCAGTACTTC. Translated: CAISGTYEQYF.

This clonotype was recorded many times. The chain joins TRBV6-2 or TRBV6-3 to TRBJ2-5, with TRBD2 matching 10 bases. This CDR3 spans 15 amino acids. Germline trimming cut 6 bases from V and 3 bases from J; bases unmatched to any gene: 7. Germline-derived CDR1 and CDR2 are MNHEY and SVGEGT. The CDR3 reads CASRTEREGKETQYF. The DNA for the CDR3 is TGTGCCAGCAGGACCGAGCGGGAGGGAAAAGAGACCCAGTACTTC.

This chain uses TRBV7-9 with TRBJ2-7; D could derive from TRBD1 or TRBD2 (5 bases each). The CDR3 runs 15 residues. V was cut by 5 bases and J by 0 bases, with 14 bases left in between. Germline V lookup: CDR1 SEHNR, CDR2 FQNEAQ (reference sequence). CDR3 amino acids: CASSPLWGFSYEQYF. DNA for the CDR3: TGTGCCAGCAGCCCCCTGTGGGGGTTCTCCTACGAGCAGTACTTC. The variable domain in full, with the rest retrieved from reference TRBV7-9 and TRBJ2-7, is DTGVSQNPRHKITKRGQNVTFRCDPISEHNRLYWYRQTLGQGPEFLTYFQNEAQLEKSRLLSDRFSAERPKGSFSTLEIQRTEQGDSAMYLCASSPLWGFSYEQYFGPGTRLTVT.

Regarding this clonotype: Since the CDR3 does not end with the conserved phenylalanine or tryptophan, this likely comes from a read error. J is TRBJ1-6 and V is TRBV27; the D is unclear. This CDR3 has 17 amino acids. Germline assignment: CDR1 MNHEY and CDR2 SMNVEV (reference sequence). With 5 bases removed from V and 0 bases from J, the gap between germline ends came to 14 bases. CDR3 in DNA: TGTGCCAGCAGTCTCGACCCGCTAAGCTCCTATAATTCACCCCTCCACTTG. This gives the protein CASSLDPLSSYNSPLHL.

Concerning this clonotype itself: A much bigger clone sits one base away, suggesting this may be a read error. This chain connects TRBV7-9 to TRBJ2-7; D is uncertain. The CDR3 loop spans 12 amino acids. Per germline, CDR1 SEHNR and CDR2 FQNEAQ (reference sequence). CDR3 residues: CASSYDRYEEYF. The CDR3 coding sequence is TGTGCCAGCAGCTACGATCGTTACGAGGAGTACTTC.

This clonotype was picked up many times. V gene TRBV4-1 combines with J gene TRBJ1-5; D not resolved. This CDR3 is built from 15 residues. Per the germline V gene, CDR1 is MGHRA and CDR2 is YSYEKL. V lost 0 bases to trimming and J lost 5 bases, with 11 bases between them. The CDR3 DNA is TGCGCCAGCAGCCAAGATCTTCGATTCCATCAGCCCCAGCATTTT. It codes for CASSQDLRFHQPQHF.

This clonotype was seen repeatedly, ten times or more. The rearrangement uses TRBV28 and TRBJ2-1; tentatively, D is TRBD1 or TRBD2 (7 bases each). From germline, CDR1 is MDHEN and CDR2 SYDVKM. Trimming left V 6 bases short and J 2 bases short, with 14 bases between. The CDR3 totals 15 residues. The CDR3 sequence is CASSRGGSTYNEQFF. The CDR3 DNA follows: TGTGCCAGCAGCAGGGGGGGGAGCACCTACAATGAGCAGTTCTTC.

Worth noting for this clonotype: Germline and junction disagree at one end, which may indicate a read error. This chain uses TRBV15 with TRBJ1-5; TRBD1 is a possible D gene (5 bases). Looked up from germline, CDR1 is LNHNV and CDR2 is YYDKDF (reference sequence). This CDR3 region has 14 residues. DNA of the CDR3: TGTGCCACCAGCAAAGGGCAGGGAAATCAGACCCAGCATTTT. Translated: CATSKGQGNQTQHF.

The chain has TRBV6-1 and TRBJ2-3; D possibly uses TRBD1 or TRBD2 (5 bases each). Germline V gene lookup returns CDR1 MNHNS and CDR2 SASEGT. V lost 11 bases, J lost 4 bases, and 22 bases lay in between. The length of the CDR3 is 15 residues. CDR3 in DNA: TGTGCCCTACCGCAAGGGGCACTAGAGGCAGATACGCAGTATTTT. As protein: CALPQGALEADTQYF.

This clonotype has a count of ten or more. Here the CDR3 reads CASSQVTRETQYF. For the CDR3, the DNA is TGTGCCAGCAGCCAAGTTACGCGAGAGACCCAGTACTTC. This chain uses TRBV14 with TRBJ2-5; D gene ambiguous. V was cut by 1 base and J by 4 bases, with 7 bases left in between. This CDR3 contains 13 residues. Germline CDR1 SGHDN, CDR2 FVKESK.

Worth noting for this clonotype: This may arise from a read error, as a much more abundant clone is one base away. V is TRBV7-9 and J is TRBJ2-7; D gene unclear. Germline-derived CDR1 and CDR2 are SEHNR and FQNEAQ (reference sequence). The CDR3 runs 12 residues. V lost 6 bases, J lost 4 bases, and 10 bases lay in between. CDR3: CASRDDGYEQYF. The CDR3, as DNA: TGTGCCAGCAGAGACGACGGATACGAGCAGTACTTC.

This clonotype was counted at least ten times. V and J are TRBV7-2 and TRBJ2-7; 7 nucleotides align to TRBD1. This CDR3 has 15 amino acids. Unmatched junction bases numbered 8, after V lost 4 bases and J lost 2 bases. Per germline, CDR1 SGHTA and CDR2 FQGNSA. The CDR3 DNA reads TGTGCCAGCAGCTCCCGACAGGGTGGGACCTACGAGCAGTACTTC. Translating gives CASSSRQGGTYEQYF. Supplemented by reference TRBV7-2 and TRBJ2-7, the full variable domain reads GAGVSQSPSNKVTEKGKDVELRCDPISGHTALYWYRQSLGQGLEFLIYFQGNSAPDKSGLPSDRFSAERTGGSVSTLTIQRTQQEDSAVYLCASSSRQGGTYEQYFGPGTRLTVT.